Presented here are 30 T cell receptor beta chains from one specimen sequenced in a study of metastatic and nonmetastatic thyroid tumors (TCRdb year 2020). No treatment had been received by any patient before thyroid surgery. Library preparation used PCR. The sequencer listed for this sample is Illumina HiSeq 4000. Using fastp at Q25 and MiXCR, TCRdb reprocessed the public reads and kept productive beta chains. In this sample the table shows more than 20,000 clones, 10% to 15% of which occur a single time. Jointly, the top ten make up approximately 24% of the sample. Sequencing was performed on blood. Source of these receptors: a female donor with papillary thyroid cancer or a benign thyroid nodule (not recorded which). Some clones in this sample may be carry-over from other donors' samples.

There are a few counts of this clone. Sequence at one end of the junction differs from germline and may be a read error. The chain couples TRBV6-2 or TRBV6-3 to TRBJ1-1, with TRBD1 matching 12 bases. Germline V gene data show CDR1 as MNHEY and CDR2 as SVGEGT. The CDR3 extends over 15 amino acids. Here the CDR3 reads CASSYRDRGLAETFF. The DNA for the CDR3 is TGTGCCAGCAGTTATAGGGACAGGGGGCTCGCTGAAACTTTCTTT.

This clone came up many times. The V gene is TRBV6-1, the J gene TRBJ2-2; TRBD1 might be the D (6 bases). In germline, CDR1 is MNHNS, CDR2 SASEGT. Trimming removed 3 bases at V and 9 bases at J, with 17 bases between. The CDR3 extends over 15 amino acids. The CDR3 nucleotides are TGTGCCAGCAGTGAGATCACAGGGACACCGTGGGAGCTGTTTTTT. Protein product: CASSEITGTPWELFF.

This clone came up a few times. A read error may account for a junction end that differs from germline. CDR3 bases: TGTACCAGCCGATTCCCGGGACATGGGTACCTCGGGGAGCTGTTTTTT. Its protein product is CTSRFPGHGYLGELFF. The V and J genes are TRBV28 and TRBJ2-2; possibly TRBD1 for D (6 bases). Germline CDR1 MDHEN, CDR2 SYDVKM. This CDR3 comprises 16 residues.

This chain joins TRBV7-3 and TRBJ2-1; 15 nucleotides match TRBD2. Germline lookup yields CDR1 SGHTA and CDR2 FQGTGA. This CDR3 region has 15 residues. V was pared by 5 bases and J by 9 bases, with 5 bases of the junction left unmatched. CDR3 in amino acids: CASSTGLAGGGEQFF. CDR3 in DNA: TGTGCCAGCAGCACGGGACTAGCGGGAGGAGGTGAGCAGTTCTTC.

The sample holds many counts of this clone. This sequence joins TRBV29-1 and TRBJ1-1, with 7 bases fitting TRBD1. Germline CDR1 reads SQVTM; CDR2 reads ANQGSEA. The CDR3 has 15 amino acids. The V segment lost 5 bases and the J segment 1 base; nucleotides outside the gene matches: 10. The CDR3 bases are TGCAGCGTTCGATCTGCACAGGGGTCGAACACTGAAGCTTTCTTT. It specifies CSVRSAQGSNTEAFF.

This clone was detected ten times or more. This CDR3 is CASSPGQGIYEQYF. The DNA of the CDR3 is TGTGCCAGCTCACCAGGCCAGGGAATCTACGAGCAGTACTTC. The gene calls are TRBV18 and TRBJ2-7; weak D call: TRBD1 (5 bases). Germline V gives CDR1 KGHSH, CDR2 LQKENI. V was clipped by 2 bases and J by 3 bases, with 11 bases between them. The CDR3 contains 14 residues.

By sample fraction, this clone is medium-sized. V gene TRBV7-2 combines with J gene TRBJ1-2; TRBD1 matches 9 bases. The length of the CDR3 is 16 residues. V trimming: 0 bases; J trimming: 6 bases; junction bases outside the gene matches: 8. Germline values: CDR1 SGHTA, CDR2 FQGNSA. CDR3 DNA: TGTGCCAGCAGCTTAGCGTATGGGACAGGGTTGAATGGCTACACCTTC. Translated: CASSLAYGTGLNGYTF.

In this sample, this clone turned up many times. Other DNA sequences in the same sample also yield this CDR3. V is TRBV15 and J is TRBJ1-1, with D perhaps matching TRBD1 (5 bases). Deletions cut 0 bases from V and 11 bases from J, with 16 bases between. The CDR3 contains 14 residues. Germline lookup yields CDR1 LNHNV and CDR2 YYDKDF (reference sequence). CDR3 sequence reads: CATSRDGGGRPAFF. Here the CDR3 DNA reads TGTGCCACCAGCAGAGATGGGGGTGGACGGCCTGCTTTCTTT.

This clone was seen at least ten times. CDR3 DNA sequence: TGTGCCAGCAGCTCCCTTATCCAGGGCGTCTATGGCTACACCTTC. This sequence encodes CASSSLIQGVYGYTF. The genes are TRBV5-6 and TRBJ1-2; possibly TRBD1 for D (5 bases). V shed 3 bases and J shed 4 bases, with 16 bases lying between them. Germline assignment: CDR1 SGHDT and CDR2 YYEEEE. The CDR3 contains 15 residues.

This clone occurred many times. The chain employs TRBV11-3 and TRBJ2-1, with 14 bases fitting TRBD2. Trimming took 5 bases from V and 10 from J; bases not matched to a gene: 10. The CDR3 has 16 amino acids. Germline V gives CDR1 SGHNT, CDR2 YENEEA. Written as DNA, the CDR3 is TGTGCCAGCAGCGGAGGACTAGCGGGGGGTACGGGGGAGCAGTTCTTC. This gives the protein CASSGGLAGGTGEQFF.

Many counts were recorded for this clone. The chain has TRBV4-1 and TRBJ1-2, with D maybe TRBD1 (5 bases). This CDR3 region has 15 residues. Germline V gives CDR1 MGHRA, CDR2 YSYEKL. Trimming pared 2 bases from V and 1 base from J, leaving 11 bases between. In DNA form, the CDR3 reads TGCGCCAGCAGCCAACGACCAGACAGTAACTATGGCTACACCTTC. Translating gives CASSQRPDSNYGYTF.

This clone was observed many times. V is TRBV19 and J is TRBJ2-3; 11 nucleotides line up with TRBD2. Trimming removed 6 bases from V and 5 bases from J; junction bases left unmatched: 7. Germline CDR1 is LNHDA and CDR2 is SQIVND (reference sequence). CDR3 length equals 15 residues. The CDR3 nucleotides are TGTGCCAGTAGAACTAGCGGGGGACCTCGAGATACGCAGTATTTT. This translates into CASRTSGGPRDTQYF.

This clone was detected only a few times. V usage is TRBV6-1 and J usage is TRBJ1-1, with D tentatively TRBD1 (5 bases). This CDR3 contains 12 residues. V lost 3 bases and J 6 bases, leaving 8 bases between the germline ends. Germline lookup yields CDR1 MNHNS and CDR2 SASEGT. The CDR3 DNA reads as TGTGCCAGCAGTGATTGGGGGTCTGAAGCTTTCTTT. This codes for CASSDWGSEAFF.

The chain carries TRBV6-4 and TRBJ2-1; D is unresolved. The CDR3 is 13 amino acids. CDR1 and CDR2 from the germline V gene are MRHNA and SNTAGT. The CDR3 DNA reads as TGTGTCAACAGTGACGGGCTTGTCAATGAGCAGTTCTTC. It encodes CVNSDGLVNEQFF.

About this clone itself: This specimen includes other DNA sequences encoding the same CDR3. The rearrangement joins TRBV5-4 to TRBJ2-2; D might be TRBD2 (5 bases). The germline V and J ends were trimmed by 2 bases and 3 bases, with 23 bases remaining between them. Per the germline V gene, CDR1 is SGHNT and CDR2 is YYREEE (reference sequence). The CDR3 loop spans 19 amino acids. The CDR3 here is CASSLLALALSPDTGELFF. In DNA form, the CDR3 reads TGTGCCAGCAGCTTATTGGCTCTAGCCCTAAGCCCGGACACCGGGGAGCTGTTTTTT.

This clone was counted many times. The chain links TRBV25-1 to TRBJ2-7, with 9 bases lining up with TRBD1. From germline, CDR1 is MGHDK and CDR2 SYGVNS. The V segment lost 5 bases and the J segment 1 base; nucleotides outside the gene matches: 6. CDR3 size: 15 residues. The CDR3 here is CASSREGTGSYEQYF. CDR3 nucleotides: TGTGCCAGCAGTAGAGAAGGGACAGGGTCCTACGAGCAGTACTTC.

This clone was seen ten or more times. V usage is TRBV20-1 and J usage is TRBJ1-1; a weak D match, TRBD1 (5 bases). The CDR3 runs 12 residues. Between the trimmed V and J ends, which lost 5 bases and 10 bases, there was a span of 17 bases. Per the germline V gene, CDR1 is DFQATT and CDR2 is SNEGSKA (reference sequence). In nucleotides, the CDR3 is TGCAGTGCTCTAGACCTTACAGGTGGAGCTTTCTTT. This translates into CSALDLTGGAFF.

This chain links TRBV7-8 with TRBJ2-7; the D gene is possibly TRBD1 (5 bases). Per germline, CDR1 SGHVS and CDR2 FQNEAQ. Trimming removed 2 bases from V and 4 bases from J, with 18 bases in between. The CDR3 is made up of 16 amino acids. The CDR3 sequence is CASSLYMDIPLYEQYF. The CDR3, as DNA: TGTGCCAGCAGCTTATACATGGACATACCCTTATACGAGCAGTACTTC.

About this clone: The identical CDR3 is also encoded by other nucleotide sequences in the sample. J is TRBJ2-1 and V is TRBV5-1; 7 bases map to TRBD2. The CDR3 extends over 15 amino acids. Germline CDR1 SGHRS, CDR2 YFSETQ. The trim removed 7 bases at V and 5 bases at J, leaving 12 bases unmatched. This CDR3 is CASETKAGGDNEQFF. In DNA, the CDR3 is TGCGCCAGCGAGACCAAAGCTGGGGGGGACAATGAGCAGTTCTTC.

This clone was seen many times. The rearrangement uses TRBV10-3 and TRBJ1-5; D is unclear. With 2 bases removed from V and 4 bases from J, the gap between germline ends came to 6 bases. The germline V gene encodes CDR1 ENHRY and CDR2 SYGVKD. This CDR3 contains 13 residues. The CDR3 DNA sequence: TGTGCCATCAGTGAGACAGTAAATCAGCCCCAGCATTTT. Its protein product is CAISETVNQPQHF.

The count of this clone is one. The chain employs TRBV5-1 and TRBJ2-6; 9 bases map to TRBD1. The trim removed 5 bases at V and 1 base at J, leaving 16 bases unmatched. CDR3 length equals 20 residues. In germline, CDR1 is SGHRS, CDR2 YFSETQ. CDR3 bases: TGCGCCAGCAGATCTGCCGGGACAGGGTTGGAAGGATCTGGGGCCAACGTCCTGACTTTC. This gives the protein CASRSAGTGLEGSGANVLTF.

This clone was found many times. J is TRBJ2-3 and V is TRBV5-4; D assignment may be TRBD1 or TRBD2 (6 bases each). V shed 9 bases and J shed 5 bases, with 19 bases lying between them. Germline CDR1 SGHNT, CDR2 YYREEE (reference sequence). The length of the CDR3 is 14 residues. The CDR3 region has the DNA TGTGCCACCGCTCGGAGGGGGGTCGGAGATACGCAGTATTTT. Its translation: CATARRGVGDTQYF.

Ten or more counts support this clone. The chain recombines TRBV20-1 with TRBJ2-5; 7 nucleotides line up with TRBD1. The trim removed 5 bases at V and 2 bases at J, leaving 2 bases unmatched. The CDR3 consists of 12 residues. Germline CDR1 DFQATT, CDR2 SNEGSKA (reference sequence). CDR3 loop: CSARTGQETQYF. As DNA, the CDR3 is TGCAGTGCTCGGACAGGACAAGAGACCCAGTACTTC.

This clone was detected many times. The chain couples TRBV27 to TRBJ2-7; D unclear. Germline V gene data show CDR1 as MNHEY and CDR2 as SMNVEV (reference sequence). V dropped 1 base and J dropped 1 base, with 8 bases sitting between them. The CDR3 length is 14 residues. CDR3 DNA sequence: TGTGCCAGCAGTTTATATGCAGGTTCCTACGAGCAGTACTTC. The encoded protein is CASSLYAGSYEQYF.

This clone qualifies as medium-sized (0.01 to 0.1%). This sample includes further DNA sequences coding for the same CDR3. The DNA for the CDR3 is TGTGCCAGCAGTACCGAATACAGGGGCGCTTACGGCTACACCTTC. As protein: CASSTEYRGAYGYTF. The rearrangement joins TRBV6-1 to TRBJ1-2; 7 nucleotides line up with TRBD1. Germline assignment: CDR1 MNHNS and CDR2 SASEGT. The CDR3 has 15 residues. The trim removed 5 bases at V and 8 bases at J, leaving 14 bases unmatched.

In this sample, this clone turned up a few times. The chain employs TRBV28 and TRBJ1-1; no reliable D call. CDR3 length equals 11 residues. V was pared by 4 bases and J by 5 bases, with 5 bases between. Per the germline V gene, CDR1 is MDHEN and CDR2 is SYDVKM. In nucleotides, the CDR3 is TGTGCCAGCAGTTCTTCTACTGAAGCTTTCTTT. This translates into CASSSSTEAFF.

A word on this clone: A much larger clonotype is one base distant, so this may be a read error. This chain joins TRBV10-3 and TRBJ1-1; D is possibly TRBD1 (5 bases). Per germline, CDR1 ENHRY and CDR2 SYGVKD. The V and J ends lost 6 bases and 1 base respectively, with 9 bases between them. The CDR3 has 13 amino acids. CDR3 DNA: TGTGCCATCAGGGGACTGGGGAACACTGAAGCTTTCTTT. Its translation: CAIRGLGNTEAFF.

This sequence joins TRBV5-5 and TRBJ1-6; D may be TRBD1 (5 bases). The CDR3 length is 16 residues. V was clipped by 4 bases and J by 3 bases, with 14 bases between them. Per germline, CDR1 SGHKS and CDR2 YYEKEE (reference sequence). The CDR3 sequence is CASSRPGVNYNSPLHF. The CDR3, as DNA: TGTGCCAGCAGCCGGCCGGGGGTTAACTATAATTCACCCCTCCACTTT. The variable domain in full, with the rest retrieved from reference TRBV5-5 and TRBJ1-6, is DAGVTQSPTHLIKTRGQQVTLRCSPISGHKSVSWYQQVLGQGPQFIFQYYEKEERGRGNFPDRFSARQFPNYSSELNVNALLLGDSALYLCASSRPGVNYNSPLHFGNGTRLTVT.

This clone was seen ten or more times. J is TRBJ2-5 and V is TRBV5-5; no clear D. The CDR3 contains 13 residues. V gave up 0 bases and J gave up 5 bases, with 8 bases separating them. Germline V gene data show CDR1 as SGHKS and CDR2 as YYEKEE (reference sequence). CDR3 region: CASSLVTRETQYF. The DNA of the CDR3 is TGTGCCAGCAGCTTGGTTACGAGGGAGACCCAGTACTTC.

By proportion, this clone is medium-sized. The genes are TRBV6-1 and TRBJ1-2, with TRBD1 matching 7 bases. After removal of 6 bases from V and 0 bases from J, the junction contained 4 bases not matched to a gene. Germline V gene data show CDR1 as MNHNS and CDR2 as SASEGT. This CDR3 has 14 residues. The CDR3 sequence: CASRSGTANYGYTF. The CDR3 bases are TGTGCCAGCAGGTCCGGGACAGCTAACTATGGCTACACCTTC.